The present T cell receptor (beta chain) was sequenced within a study of beta chain features in type 1 diabetes. Trimming shortened V by 1 base and J by 9 bases, and 19 bases separated the two germline ends. The germline V gene has CDR1 KGHSH and CDR2 LQKENI. The CDR3 spans 16 residues. Every isolated RNA sample was fully reverse transcribed, so sequencing captured expressed TCRB transcripts. The data were produced by immunoSEQ multiplex PCR, yet TCRdb's version contains in-frame clones alone and is incomplete. The table lists under 950,000 clones, about a sixth of them singletons, with 0.02% to 0.025% in the top ten. In this sample, this clone turned up a few times.

The V and J genes are TRBV18 and TRBJ2-1; weak D call: TRBD2 (7 bases). This clonotype originated in a woman aged 18-29 years in good health. The sequencing sample was made of naive CD4+ T cells from blood. The CDR3 protein is CASSPQGGQGLTEQFF. The CDR3 nucleotides read TGTGCCAGCTCACCACAGGGGGGGCAAGGTCTAACTGAGCAGTTCTTC.